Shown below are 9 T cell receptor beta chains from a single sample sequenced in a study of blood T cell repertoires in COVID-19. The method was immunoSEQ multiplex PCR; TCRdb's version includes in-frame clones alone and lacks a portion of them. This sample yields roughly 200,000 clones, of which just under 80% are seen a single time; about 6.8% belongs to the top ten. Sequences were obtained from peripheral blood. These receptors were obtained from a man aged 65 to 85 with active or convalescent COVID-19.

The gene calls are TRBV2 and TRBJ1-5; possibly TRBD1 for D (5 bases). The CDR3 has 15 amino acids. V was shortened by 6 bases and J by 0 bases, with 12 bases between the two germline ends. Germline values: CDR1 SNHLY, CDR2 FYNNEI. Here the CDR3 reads CASSSRVNSNQPQHF. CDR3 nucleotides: TGTGCCAGCAGCTCCAGGGTTAATAGCAATCAGCCCCAGCATTTT.

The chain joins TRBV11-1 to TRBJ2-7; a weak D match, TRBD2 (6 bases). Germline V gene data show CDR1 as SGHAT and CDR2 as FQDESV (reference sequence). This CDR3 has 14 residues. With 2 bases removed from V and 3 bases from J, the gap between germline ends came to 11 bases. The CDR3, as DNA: TGTGCCAGCAGCTTACCCAATAGCGGCTACGAGCAGTACTTC. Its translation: CASSLPNSGYEQYF.

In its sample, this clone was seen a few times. As DNA, the CDR3 is TGTGCCAGCAGCTCCCGGTGGTATGGCTACACCTTC. It specifies CASSSRWYGYTF. The chain employs TRBV7-9 and TRBJ1-2; no firm D call. CDR1 and CDR2 (germline): SEHNR, FQNEAQ (reference sequence). The V end was cut by 4 bases, the J end by 5 bases, with 8 bases between. The CDR3 has 12 amino acids.

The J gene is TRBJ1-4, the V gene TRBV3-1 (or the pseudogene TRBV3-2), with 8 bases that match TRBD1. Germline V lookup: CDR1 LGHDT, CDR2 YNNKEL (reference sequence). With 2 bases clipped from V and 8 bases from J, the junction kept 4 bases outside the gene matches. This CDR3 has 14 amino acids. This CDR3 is CASSQRTGYEKLFF. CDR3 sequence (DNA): TGTGCCAGCAGCCAACGGACAGGGTACGAAAAACTGTTTTTT.

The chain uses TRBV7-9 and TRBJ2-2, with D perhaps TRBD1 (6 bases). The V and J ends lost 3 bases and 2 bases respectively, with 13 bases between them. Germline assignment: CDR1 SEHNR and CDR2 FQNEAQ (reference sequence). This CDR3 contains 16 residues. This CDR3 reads CASSLGRTANTGELFF. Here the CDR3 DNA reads TGTGCCAGCAGCTTGGGCAGGACAGCAAACACCGGGGAGCTGTTTTTT.

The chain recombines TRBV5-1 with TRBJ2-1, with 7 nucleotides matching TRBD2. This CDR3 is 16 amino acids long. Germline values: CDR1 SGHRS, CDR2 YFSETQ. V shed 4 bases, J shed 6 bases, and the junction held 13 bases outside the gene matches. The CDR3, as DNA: TGCGCCAGCAGCCCCATACCCGGGACTACTTTCAATGAGCAGTTCTTC. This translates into CASSPIPGTTFNEQFF.

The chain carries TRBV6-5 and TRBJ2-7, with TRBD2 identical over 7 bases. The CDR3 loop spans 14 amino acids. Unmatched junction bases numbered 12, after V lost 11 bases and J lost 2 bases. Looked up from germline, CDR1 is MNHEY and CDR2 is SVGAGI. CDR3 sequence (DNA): TGTGCCTTCCCAGGGAGGGCAGAGACCTACGAGCAGTACTTC. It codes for CAFPGRAETYEQYF.

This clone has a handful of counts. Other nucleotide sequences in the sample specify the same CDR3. The CDR3 DNA sequence: TGTGCCAGCAGTCCAACGACAGGGTTTAGGCGAGAGACCCAGTACTTC. It codes for CASSPTTGFRRETQYF. V is TRBV27 and J is TRBJ2-5, with 7 positions matching TRBD1. This CDR3 contains 16 residues. The junction had 13 bases not matched to a gene; V was cut back by 5 bases and J by 4 bases. The germline V gene has CDR1 MNHEY and CDR2 SMNVEV (reference sequence).

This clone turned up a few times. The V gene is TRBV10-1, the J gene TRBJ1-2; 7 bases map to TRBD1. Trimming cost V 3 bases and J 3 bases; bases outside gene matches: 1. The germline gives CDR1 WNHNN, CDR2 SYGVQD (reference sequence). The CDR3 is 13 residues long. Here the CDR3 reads CASSEDRDYGYTF. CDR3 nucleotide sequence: TGCGCCAGCAGTGAAGACAGGGACTATGGCTACACCTTC.